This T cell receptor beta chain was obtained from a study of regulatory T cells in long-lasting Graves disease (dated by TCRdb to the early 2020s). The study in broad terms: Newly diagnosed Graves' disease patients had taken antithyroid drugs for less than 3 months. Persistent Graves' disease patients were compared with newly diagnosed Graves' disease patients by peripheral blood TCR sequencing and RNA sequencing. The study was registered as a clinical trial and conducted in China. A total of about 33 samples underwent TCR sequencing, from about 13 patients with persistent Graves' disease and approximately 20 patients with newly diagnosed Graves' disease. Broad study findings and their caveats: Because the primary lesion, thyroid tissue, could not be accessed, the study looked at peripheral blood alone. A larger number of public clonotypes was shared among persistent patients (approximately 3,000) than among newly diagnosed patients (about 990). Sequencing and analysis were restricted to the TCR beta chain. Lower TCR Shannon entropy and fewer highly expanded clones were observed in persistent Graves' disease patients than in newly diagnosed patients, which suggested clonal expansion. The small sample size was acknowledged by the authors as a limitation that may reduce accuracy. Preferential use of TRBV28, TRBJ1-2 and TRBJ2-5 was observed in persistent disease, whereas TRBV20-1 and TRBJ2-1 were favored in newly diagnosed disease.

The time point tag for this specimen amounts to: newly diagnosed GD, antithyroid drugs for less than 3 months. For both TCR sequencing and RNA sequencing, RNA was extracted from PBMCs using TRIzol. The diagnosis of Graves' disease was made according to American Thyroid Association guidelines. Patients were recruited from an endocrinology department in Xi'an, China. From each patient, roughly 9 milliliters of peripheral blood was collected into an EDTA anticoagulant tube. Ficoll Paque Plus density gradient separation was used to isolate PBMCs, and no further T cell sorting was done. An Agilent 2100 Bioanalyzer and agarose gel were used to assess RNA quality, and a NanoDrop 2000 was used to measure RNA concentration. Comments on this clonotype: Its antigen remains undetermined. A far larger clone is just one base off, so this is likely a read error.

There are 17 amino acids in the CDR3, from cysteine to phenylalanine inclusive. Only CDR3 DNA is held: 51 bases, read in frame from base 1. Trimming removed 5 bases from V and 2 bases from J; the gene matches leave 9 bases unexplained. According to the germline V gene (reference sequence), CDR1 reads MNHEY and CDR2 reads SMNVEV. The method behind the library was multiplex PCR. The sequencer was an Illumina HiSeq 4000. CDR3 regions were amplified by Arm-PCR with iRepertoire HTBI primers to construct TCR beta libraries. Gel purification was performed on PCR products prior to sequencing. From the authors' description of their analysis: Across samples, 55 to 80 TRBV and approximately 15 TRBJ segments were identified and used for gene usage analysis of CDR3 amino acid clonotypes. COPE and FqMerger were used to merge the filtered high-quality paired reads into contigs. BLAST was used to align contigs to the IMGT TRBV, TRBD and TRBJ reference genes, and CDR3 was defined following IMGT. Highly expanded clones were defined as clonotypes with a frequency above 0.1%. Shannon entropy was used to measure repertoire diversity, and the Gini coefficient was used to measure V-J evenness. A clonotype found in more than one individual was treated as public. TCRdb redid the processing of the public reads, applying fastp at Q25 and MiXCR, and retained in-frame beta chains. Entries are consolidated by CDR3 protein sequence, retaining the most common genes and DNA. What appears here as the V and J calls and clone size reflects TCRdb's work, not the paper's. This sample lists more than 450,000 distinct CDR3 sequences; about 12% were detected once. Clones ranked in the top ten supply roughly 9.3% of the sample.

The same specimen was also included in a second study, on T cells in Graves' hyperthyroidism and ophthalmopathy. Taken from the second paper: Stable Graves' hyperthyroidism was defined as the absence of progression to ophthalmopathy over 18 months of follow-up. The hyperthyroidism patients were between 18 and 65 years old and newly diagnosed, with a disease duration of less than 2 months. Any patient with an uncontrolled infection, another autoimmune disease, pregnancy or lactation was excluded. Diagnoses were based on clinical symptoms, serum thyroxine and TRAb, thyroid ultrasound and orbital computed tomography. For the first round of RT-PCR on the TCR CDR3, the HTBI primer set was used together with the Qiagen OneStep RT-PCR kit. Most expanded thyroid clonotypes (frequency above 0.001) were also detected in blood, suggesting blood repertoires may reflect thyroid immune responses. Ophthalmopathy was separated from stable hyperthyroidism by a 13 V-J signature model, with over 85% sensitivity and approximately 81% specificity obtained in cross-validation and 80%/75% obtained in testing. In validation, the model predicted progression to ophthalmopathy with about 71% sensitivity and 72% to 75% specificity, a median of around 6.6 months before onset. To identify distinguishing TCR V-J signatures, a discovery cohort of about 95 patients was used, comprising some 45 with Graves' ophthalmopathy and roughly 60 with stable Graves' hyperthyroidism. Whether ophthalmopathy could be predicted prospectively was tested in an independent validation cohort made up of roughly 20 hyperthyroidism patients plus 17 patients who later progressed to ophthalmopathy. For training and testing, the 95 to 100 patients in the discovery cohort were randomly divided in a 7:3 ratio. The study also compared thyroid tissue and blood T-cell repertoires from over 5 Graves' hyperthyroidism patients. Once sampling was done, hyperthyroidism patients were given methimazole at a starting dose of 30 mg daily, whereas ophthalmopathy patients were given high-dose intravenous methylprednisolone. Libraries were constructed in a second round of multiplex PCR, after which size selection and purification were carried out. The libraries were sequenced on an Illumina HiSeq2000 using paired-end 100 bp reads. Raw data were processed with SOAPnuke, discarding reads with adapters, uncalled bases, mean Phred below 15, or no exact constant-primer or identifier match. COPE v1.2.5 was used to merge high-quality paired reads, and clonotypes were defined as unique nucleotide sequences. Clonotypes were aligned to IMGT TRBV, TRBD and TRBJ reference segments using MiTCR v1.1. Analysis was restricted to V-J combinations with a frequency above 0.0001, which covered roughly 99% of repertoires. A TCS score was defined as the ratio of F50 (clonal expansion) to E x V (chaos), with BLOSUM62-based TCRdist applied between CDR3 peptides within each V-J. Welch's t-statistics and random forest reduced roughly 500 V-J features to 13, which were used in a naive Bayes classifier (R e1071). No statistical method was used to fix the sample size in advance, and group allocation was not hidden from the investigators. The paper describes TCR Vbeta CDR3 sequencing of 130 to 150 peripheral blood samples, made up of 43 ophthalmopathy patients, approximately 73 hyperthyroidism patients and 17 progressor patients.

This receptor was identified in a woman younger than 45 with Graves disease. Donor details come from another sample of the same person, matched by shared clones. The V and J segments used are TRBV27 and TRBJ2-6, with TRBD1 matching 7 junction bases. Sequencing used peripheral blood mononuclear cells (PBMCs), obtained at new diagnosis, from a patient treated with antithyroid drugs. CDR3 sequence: CASSEGAGTPGANVLTF. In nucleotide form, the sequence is TGTGCCAGCAGTGAGGGGGCAGGGACCCCTGGGGCCAACGTCCTGACTTTC.